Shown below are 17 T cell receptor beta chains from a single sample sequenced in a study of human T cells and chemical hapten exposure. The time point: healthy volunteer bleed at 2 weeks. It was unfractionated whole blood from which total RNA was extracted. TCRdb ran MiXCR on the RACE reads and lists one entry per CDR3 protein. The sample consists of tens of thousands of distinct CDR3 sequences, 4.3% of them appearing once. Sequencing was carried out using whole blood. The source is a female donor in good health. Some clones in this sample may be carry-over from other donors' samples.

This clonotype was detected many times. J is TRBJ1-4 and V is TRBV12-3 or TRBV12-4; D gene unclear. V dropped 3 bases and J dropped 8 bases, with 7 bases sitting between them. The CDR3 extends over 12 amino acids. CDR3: CASSFGREKLFF. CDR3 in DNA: TGTGCCAGCAGTTTCGGTCGGGAAAAACTGTTTTTT.

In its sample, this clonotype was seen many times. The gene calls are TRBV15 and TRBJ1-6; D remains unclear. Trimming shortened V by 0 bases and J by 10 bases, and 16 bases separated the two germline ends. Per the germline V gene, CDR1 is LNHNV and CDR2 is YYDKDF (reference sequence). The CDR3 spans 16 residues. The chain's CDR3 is CATSRDFPGIGSPLHF. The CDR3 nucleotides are TGTGCCACCAGCAGAGATTTTCCGGGGATAGGCTCACCCCTCCACTTT.

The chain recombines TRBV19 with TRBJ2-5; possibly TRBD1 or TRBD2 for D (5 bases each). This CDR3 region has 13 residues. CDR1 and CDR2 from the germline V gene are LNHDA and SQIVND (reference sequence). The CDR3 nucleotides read TGTTCCTCGGGGACGGCCTTTACTGAGACCCAGTACTTC. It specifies CSSGTAFTETQYF.

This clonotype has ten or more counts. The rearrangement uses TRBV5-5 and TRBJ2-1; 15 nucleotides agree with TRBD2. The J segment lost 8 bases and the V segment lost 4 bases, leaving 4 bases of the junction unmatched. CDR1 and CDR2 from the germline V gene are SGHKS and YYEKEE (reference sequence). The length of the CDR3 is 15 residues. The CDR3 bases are TGTGCCAGCAGCCTGGGACTAGCGGGGGGTTATGAGCAGTTCTTC. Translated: CASSLGLAGGYEQFF.

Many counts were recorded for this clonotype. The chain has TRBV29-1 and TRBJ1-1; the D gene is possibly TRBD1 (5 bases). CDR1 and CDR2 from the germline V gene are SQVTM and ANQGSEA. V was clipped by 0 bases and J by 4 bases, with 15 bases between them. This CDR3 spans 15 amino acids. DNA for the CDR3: TGCAGCGTTGAAGATGATAGGGGAGGGATCACTGAAGCTTTCTTT. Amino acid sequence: CSVEDDRGGITEAFF.

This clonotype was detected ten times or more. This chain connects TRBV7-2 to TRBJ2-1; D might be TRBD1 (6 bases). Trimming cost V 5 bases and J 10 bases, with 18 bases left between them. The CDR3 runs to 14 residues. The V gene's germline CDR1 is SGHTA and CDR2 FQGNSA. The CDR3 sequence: CASSLRRGSGEQFF. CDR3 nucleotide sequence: TGTGCCAGCAGCCTAAGAAGGGGGTCAGGAGAGCAGTTCTTC. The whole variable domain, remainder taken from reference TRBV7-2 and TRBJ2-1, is GAGVSQSPSNKVTEKGKDVELRCDPISGHTALYWYRQSLGQGLEFLIYFQGNSAPDKSGLPSDRFSAERTGGSVSTLTIQRTQQEDSAVYLCASSLRRGSGEQFFGPGTRLTVL.

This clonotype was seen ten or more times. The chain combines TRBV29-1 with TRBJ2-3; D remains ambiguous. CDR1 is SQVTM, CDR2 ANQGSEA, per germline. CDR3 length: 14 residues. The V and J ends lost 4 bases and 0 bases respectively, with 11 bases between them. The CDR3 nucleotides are TGCAGCGTTGGGTGGTCGTTCAGCACAGATACGCAGTATTTT. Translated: CSVGWSFSTDTQYF.

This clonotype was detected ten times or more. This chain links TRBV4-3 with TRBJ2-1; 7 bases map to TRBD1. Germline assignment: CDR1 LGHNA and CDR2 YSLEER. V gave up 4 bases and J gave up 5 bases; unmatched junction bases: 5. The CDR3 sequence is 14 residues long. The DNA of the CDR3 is TGCGCCAGCAGCCTATCGACAGGGAACAATGAGCAGTTCTTC. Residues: CASSLSTGNNEQFF.

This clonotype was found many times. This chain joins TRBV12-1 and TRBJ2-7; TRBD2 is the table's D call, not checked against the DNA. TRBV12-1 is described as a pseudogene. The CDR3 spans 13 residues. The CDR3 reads CASSLADYYEQYF. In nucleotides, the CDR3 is TGTGCCAGCAGCTTAGCCGACTACTACGAGCAGTACTTC.

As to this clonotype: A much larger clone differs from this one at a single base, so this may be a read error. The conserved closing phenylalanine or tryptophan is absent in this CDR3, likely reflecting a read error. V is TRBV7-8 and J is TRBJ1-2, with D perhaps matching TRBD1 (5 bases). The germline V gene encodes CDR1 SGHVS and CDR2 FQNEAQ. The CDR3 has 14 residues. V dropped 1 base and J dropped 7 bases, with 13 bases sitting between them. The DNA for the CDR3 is TGTGCCAGCAGCTTAGAGTCAGGGCGAGGTGGCTACACCTCC. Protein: CASSLESGRGGYTS.

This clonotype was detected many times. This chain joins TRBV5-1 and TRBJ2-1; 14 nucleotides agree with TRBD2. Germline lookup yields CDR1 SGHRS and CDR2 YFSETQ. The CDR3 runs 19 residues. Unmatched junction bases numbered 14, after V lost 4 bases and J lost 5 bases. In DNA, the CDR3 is TGCGCCAGCAGCATCCAAGGGACTAGCGGGGGTTTAGGGAACAATGAGCAGTTCTTC. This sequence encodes CASSIQGTSGGLGNNEQFF.

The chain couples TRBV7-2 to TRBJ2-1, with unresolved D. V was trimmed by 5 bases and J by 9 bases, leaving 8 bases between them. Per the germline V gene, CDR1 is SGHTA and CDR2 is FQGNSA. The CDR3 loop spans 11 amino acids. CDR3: CASSLTGEQFF. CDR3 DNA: TGTGCCAGCAGCCTGACTGGTGAGCAGTTCTTC. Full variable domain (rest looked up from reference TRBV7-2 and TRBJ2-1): GAGVSQSPSNKVTEKGKDVELRCDPISGHTALYWYRQSLGQGLEFLIYFQGNSAPDKSGLPSDRFSAERTGGSVSTLTIQRTQQEDSAVYLCASSLTGEQFFGPGTRLTVL.

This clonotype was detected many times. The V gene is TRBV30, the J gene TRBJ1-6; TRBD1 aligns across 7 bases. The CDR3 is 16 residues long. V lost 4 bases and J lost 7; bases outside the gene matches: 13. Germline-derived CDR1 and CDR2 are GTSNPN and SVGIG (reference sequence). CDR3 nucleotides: TGTGCCTGGACCCCCATAGGGACAGCGCCAAATTCACCCCTCCACTTT. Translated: CAWTPIGTAPNSPLHF.

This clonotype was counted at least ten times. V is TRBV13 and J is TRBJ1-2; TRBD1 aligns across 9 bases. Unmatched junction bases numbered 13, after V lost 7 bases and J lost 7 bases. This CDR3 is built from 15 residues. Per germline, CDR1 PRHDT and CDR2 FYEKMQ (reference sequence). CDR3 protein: CASTALINRGLGYTF. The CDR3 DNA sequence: TGTGCCAGCACCGCCTTAATCAACAGGGGGCTTGGCTACACCTTC.

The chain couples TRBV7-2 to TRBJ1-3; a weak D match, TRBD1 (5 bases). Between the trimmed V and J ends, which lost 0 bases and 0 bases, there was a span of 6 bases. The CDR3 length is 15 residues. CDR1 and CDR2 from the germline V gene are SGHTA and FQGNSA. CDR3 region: CASSLARVSGNTIYF. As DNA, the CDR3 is TGTGCCAGCAGCTTAGCCAGGGTCTCTGGAAACACCATATATTTT.

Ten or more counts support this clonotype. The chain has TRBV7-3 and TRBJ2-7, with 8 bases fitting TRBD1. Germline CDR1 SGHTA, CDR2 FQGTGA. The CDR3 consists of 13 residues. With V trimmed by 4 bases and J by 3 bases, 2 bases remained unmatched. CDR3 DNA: TGTGCCAGCAGCTCCACAGGGGGCTACGAGCAGTACTTC. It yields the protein CASSSTGGYEQYF.

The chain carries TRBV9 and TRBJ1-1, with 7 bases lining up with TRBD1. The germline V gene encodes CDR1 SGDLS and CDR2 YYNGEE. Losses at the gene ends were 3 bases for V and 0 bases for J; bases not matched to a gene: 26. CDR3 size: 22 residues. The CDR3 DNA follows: TGTGCCAGCAGCGCCGACAGGGCTAGGGCGACTACCTACCGGCACCTGAACACTGAAGCTTTCTTT. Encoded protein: CASSADRARATTYRHLNTEAFF.